This TCR beta chain is drawn from a study of Ad26.COV2.S vaccination and SARS-CoV-2 variants. Study overall: Into the muscle, Ad26.COV2.S was dosed once or twice, 56 days apart.

Treatment: 15 to 20 received Ad26.COV2.S at low or high dose, single or two shots; 5 received placebo; per-sample allocation not given. After the first vaccine or placebo injection, samples were drawn on day 63. The CDR3 has 12 amino acids. With 3 bases removed from V and 9 bases from J, the gap between germline ends came to 6 bases. Clones were sequenced by immunoSEQ multiplex PCR, and TCRdb holds only the in-frame ones, with some missing. There are a few hundred thousand clones in the sample; more than 75% occur only once, and less than 4% lies in the top ten. This sequence was found in a person aged 18 to 59 who received the Ad26.COV2.S COVID-19 vaccine or a placebo. The chain links TRBV12-3 or TRBV12-4 to TRBJ1-6; D remains ambiguous. The sample was peripheral blood, taken in a trial of Ad26.COV2.S vaccine versus placebo. CDR3: CASSFQSSPLHF. The CDR3 DNA reads TGTGCCAGCAGTTTTCAAAGTTCACCCCTCCACTTT.